These 27 T cell receptor beta chains originate from one sample sequenced in a study of early T cells in non-severe SARS-CoV-2 infection. TCRdb used MiXCR to reprocess the 5' RACE reads, holding one entry per CDR3 protein. This sample has some 57,000 distinct CDR3 sequences; 12% occur once, and the top ten carry roughly a tenth. Sequenced: whole blood. All receptors come from an adult who was a healthcare worker with PCR-confirmed SARS-CoV-2 infection or an uninfected control (not recorded which).

The V call is TRBV6-2 or TRBV6-3, the J call TRBJ2-7, with 7 nucleotides matching TRBD2. This CDR3 region has 14 residues. After removal of 8 bases from V and 6 bases from J, the junction contained 13 bases not matched to a gene. Germline V gene data show CDR1 as MNHEY and CDR2 as SVGEGT. CDR3 bases: TGTGCCAGCTGGGAAGCGGGACGCCCATCCGAGCAGTACTTC. This gives the protein CASWEAGRPSEQYF.

Many counts were recorded for this clonotype. V usage is TRBV19 and J usage is TRBJ1-2; no definite D call. V gave up 5 bases and J gave up 2 bases, with 15 bases separating them. The germline V gene has CDR1 LNHDA and CDR2 SQIVND (reference sequence). The CDR3 runs to 15 residues. The CDR3 region has the DNA TGTGCCAGTAGTCCCTTTTTTGGGAAGAACTATGGCTACACCTTC. It codes for CASSPFFGKNYGYTF.

This chain connects TRBV7-8 to TRBJ1-1; 8 bases map to TRBD1. This CDR3 has 14 residues. The junction had 6 bases not matched to a gene; V was cut back by 5 bases and J by 4 bases. Germline V lookup: CDR1 SGHVS, CDR2 FQNEAQ. CDR3 nucleotides: TGTGCCAGCAGCCACATTGGACAGGGCACTGAAGCTTTCTTT. As protein: CASSHIGQGTEAFF.

The chain employs TRBV7-9 and TRBJ1-2; 7 bases match TRBD1. Germline V gene sequence: CDR1 SEHNR, CDR2 FQNEAQ (reference sequence). V gave up 2 bases and J gave up 6 bases; unmatched junction bases: 3. The CDR3 sequence is 13 residues long. The CDR3: CASSLRGQDGYTF. As DNA, the CDR3 is TGTGCCAGCAGCTTAAGGGGGCAGGATGGCTACACCTTC.

The rearrangement joins TRBV11-2 to TRBJ2-2, with 10 bases fitting TRBD2. V shed 4 bases, J shed 1 base, and the junction held 12 bases outside the gene matches. The CDR3 length is 19 residues. The V gene's germline CDR1 is SGHAT and CDR2 FQNNGV. The CDR3 region has the DNA TGTGCCAGCAGCTCCCGGAGGACTAGCGGCAAACTGAACACCGGGGAGCTGTTTTTT. Translating gives CASSSRRTSGKLNTGELFF.

This clonotype was observed a few times. The chain links TRBV12-2 to TRBJ1-5; the table's D call, TRBD1, was not checked against the DNA. TRBV12-2 is shown as a pseudogene. This CDR3 contains 13 residues. DNA for the CDR3: TGTGCAACCCTGCCGATTAGCAATCAGCCCCAGCATTTT. As protein: CATLPISNQPQHF.

This clonotype was observed many times. This chain uses TRBV24-1 with TRBJ2-7; TRBD2 agrees at 10 bases. V was pared by 3 bases and J by 2 bases, with 9 bases of the junction left unmatched. Germline V gives CDR1 KGHDR, CDR2 SFDVKD. The CDR3 spans 17 residues. Written as DNA, the CDR3 is TGTGCCACCAGTGATATTGATGGGACTAGCGAGGCCTACGAGCAGTACTTC. Its protein product is CATSDIDGTSEAYEQYF.

At least ten counts were recorded for this clonotype. The gene calls are TRBV7-6 and TRBJ2-3, with 13 nucleotides matching TRBD2. The CDR3 totals 20 residues. The ends lost 3 bases at V and 2 bases at J; junction bases unmatched: 14. Germline V gene data show CDR1 as SGHVS and CDR2 as FNYEAQ. CDR3 sequence reads: CASSFPRGLAGDPPTDTQYF. The CDR3 DNA follows: TGTGCCAGCAGCTTCCCACGCGGACTAGCGGGAGACCCGCCCACAGATACGCAGTATTTT.

Points on this clonotype: This may come from a read error, since a much larger clone is one base off. The rearrangement joins TRBV4-2 to TRBJ2-3; D may be TRBD1 or TRBD2 (6 bases each). This CDR3 region has 17 residues. Germline V gene sequence: CDR1 LGHNA, CDR2 YNFKEQ. The V end lost 3 bases, the J end lost 3 bases, and 19 bases lay between the germline ends. This CDR3 is CASSHQLVGGETDTQYF. The CDR3 DNA is TGTGCCAGCAGCCATCAGTTAGTGGGGGGCGAGACAGATACGCAGTATTTT.

At least ten counts were recorded for this clonotype. The V and J genes are TRBV7-9 and TRBJ1-1; no reliable D call. Trimming left V 1 base short and J 7 bases short, with 7 bases between. The germline V gene has CDR1 SEHNR and CDR2 FQNEAQ (reference sequence). The CDR3 sequence is 12 residues long. CDR3 protein: CASSLGAGEAFF. In DNA form, the CDR3 reads TGTGCCAGCAGCTTAGGGGCAGGTGAAGCTTTCTTT.

This clonotype was detected only a few times. The chain links TRBV7-6 to TRBJ2-7, with D perhaps TRBD1 or TRBD2 (6 bases each). Germline lookup yields CDR1 SGHVS and CDR2 FNYEAQ. The CDR3 length is 14 residues. The ends were cut back, 5 bases at V and 4 bases at J, with 15 bases in the middle. CDR3: CASSPRGEWYEQYF. Here the CDR3 DNA reads TGTGCCAGCAGCCCTAGGGGGGAATGGTACGAGCAGTACTTC.

Many counts were recorded for this clonotype. The genes are TRBV6-1 and TRBJ2-3; perhaps TRBD2 as D (5 bases). This CDR3 has 14 amino acids. Germline lookup yields CDR1 MNHNS and CDR2 SASEGT. Between the trimmed V and J ends, which lost 3 bases and 3 bases, there was a span of 10 bases. The CDR3 here is CASSDVPGTDTQYF. CDR3 nucleotide sequence: TGTGCCAGCAGTGATGTCCCGGGGACAGATACGCAGTATTTT.

The chain combines TRBV5-5 with TRBJ2-2, with 14 positions matching TRBD2. The J segment lost 4 bases and the V segment lost 6 bases, leaving 5 bases of the junction unmatched. The CDR3 is made up of 16 amino acids. Germline V CDR1 and CDR2: SGHKS, YYEKEE (reference sequence). In DNA form, the CDR3 reads TGTGCCAGCATCCTGACTAGCGGGAGGGCCACCGGGGAGCTGTTTTTT. This codes for CASILTSGRATGELFF.

This clonotype was recorded many times. The chain links TRBV5-8 to TRBJ1-6; D unresolved. CDR1 and CDR2 (germline): SGHTS, YDEGEE. There are 13 residues in the CDR3. V lost 4 bases to trimming and J lost 9 bases, with 11 bases between them. The CDR3 coding sequence is TGTGCCAGCAGCCAGATGCCGTTTTCACCCCTCCACTTT. Its translation is CASSQMPFSPLHF.

The rearrangement links TRBV11-2 to TRBJ2-7, with 8 bases identical to TRBD1. There are 12 residues in the CDR3. Germline V gives CDR1 SGHAT, CDR2 FQNNGV. V gave up 6 bases and J gave up 4 bases; unmatched junction bases: 2. In nucleotides, the CDR3 is TGTGCCAGCAGGTACAGGGGGTACGAGCAGTACTTC. Its protein is CASRYRGYEQYF.

This clonotype occurred once. This chain joins TRBV6-5 and TRBJ2-1; D is possibly TRBD1 (6 bases). Germline V CDR1 and CDR2: MNHEY, SVGAGI. CDR3 length: 16 residues. V was clipped by 10 bases and J by 1 base, with 20 bases between them. CDR3 region: CAIGARTARSYNEQFF. The CDR3 coding sequence is TGTGCCATCGGTGCCCGGACAGCTAGGTCCTACAATGAGCAGTTCTTC.

The V gene is TRBV27, the J gene TRBJ2-1; unclear D gene. Between the trimmed V and J ends, which lost 3 bases and 8 bases, there was a span of 14 bases. The CDR3 covers 14 residues. The V gene's germline CDR1 is MNHEY and CDR2 SMNVEV (reference sequence). The CDR3 DNA sequence: TGTGCCAGCAGTTTTCAGCCTAGGGTCGATGAGCAGTTCTTC. It encodes CASSFQPRVDEQFF.

The J gene is TRBJ1-2, the V gene TRBV7-9; 7 bases line up with TRBD1. This CDR3 is 15 amino acids long. Germline assignment: CDR1 SEHNR and CDR2 FQNEAQ (reference sequence). J was trimmed by 7 bases and V by 5 bases; bases with no gene match: 13. This CDR3 is CASSILGQLPSGYTF. The CDR3 DNA reads TGTGCCAGCAGCATATTGGGACAGCTCCCATCTGGCTACACCTTC.

This clonotype was detected many times. This sequence joins TRBV12-3 or TRBV12-4 and TRBJ2-7, with 7 nucleotides matching TRBD2. J gave up 4 bases and V 4 bases, and 4 bases lay outside the gene matches. The CDR3 contains 13 residues. The CDR3 nucleotides are TGTGCCAGCAGTTGGGAGGGAGGGTACGAGCAGTACTTC. Translation gives CASSWEGGYEQYF.

The chain is built from TRBV7-2 and TRBJ2-3; perhaps D is TRBD1 or TRBD2 (6 bases each). The ends were cut back, 1 base at V and 14 bases at J, with 22 bases in the middle. Per germline, CDR1 SGHTA and CDR2 FQGNSA. The CDR3 runs to 15 residues. The CDR3 is CASSLVGGRQVPTYF. CDR3 nucleotides: TGTGCCAGCAGCTTAGTAGGGGGGAGACAGGTCCCAACGTATTTT.

This clonotype has a handful of counts. The J gene is TRBJ2-2, the V gene TRBV3-1; the D gene is possibly TRBD2 (5 bases). Per germline, CDR1 LGHDT and CDR2 YNNKEL (reference sequence). Trimming cost V 3 bases and J 4 bases, with 21 bases left between them. CDR3 length: 18 amino acids. The DNA of the CDR3 is TGTGCCAGCAGCCAGAAAGGAGGCCGACATCCTGGCACCGGGGAGCTGTTTTTT. It is translated as CASSQKGGRHPGTGELFF.

This clonotype was observed many times. The chain joins TRBV7-2 to TRBJ2-5; no firm D call. The length of the CDR3 is 13 residues. Germline-derived CDR1 and CDR2 are SGHTA and FQGNSA. V was cut by 1 base and J by 7 bases, with 10 bases left in between. CDR3 region: CASSLVSIGTQYF. The CDR3 DNA reads as TGTGCCAGCAGCTTAGTCTCGATTGGGACCCAGTACTTC.

The V gene is TRBV6-5, the J gene TRBJ2-3; D unclear. The CDR3 spans 16 residues. The germline gives CDR1 MNHEY, CDR2 SVGAGI. V was cut by 2 bases and J by 2 bases, with 14 bases left in between. CDR3 nucleotide sequence: TGTGCCAGCAGTTACCTGCGTAGGATCCTCACAGATACGCAGTATTTT. It translates to CASSYLRRILTDTQYF.

In this sample, this clonotype turned up a few times. The rearrangement joins TRBV7-6 to TRBJ1-6; the D is unclear. Looked up from germline, CDR1 is SGHVS and CDR2 is FNYEAQ. The V gene lost 3 bases and the J gene lost 5 bases, with 8 bases spanning the gap. The CDR3 length is 14 residues. DNA for the CDR3: TGTGCCAGCAGCTTGATGGAGCATAATTCACCCCTCCACTTT. This sequence encodes CASSLMEHNSPLHF.

This clonotype has more than one count but fewer than ten. CDR3: CSVGQAAGNTIYF. The CDR3 nucleotides read TGCAGCGTTGGACAGGCGGCGGGAAACACCATATATTTT. The chain couples TRBV29-1 to TRBJ1-3; weak D call: TRBD1 (6 bases). V shed 4 bases and J shed 4 bases, with 11 bases lying between them. Per the germline V gene, CDR1 is SQVTM and CDR2 is ANQGSEA. This CDR3 has 13 residues.

The chain couples TRBV29-1 to TRBJ2-1; D gene uncertain. The CDR3 runs to 12 residues. The germline gives CDR1 SQVTM, CDR2 ANQGSEA. CDR3 region: CSASRIDNEQFF. The CDR3 nucleotides are TGCAGTGCTTCACGGATAGACAATGAGCAGTTCTTC.

This clonotype was counted many times. The rearrangement links TRBV27 to TRBJ1-2, with TRBD1 matching 9 bases. Germline CDR1 is MNHEY and CDR2 is SMNVEV (reference sequence). CDR3 length: 15 amino acids. The trim removed 5 bases at V and 6 bases at J, leaving 10 bases unmatched. The CDR3 is CASSINRGRPDGYTF. The CDR3 coding sequence is TGTGCCAGCAGTATAAACAGGGGGCGCCCCGATGGCTACACCTTC.